The 30 T cell receptor beta chains listed next were all sequenced from one sample in a study of blood T cell repertoires in COVID-19. The data were produced by immunoSEQ multiplex PCR, yet TCRdb's version contains in-frame clones alone and is incomplete. The sample contains about 93,000 clones, around four fifths of which appear only once. The sequencing sample was made of peripheral blood. All receptors come from a human donor in a cohort sampled during active COVID-19.

This CDR3 is CASSLSTGVRNTIYF. CDR3 coding DNA: TGTGCCAGCAGTTTATCGACAGGGGTCCGAAACACCATATATTTT. The chain recombines TRBV28 with TRBJ1-3, with 8 positions matching TRBD1. CDR3 length: 15 amino acids. The germline gives CDR1 MDHEN, CDR2 SYDVKM. Trimming removed 1 base from V and 5 bases from J; junction bases left unmatched: 4.

The gene calls are TRBV6-6 and TRBJ1-1; D is undetermined. This CDR3 contains 14 residues. V lost 4 bases to trimming and J lost 1 base, with 10 bases between them. Germline V gives CDR1 MNHNY, CDR2 SVGAGI (reference sequence). CDR3 loop: CASSSHSGNTEAFF. CDR3 DNA sequence: TGTGCCAGCAGTTCTCACTCCGGGAACACTGAAGCTTTCTTT.

The gene calls are TRBV7-9 and TRBJ1-1; 8 bases map to TRBD1. From germline, CDR1 is SEHNR and CDR2 FQNEAQ (reference sequence). CDR3 size: 13 residues. The junction had 3 bases not matched to a gene; V was cut back by 5 bases and J by 4 bases. The CDR3 loop is CASSGTGGTEAFF. Written as DNA, the CDR3 is TGTGCCAGCAGCGGCACAGGGGGCACTGAAGCTTTCTTT.

The gene calls are TRBV5-1 and TRBJ1-1; D gene ambiguous. CDR3 length equals 14 residues. Germline V CDR1 and CDR2: SGHRS, YFSETQ. Trimming took off 0 bases at V and 6 bases at J, with 12 bases between the two ends. In DNA form, the CDR3 reads TGCGCCAGCAGCTTGGAGGTTTGGGGAGCTGAAGCTTTCTTT. Protein sequence: CASSLEVWGAEAFF. The whole variable domain, remainder taken from reference TRBV5-1 and TRBJ1-1, is KAGVTQTPRYLIKTRGQQVTLSCSPISGHRSVSWYQQTPGQGLQFLFEYFSETQRNKGNFPGRFSGRQFSNSRSEMNVSTLELGDSALYLCASSLEVWGAEAFFGQGTRLTVV.

V gene TRBV6-5 combines with J gene TRBJ1-2, with D perhaps matching TRBD1 (6 bases). V was cut by 2 bases and J by 0 bases, with 13 bases left in between. The CDR3 extends over 16 amino acids. Germline CDR1 reads MNHEY; CDR2 reads SVGAGI. CDR3 protein: CASSYRGGRANYGYTF. For the CDR3, the DNA is TGTGCCAGCAGTTACCGGGGGGGCAGGGCTAACTATGGCTACACCTTC.

The V gene is TRBV28, the J gene TRBJ2-7, with 9 bases that match TRBD1. V dropped 8 bases and J dropped 2; count of bases not matched to a gene: 10. This CDR3 region has 15 residues. Germline V gene lookup returns CDR1 MDHEN and CDR2 SYDVKM. The CDR3 sequence: CASSHRDRDAYEQYF. The DNA for the CDR3 is TGTGCCAGCTCGCACCGGGACAGGGACGCCTACGAGCAGTACTTC.

The chain carries TRBV3-1 (or the pseudogene TRBV3-2) and TRBJ2-7; D possibly corresponds to TRBD2 (6 bases). The CDR3 contains 12 residues. V was shortened by 4 bases and J by 6 bases, with 10 bases between the two germline ends. CDR1 is LGHDT and CDR2 is YNNKEL in the germline V gene (reference sequence). The CDR3 DNA sequence: TGTGCCAGCAGCCCCACTAGCCGCGAGCAGTACTTC. It encodes CASSPTSREQYF.

The chain carries TRBV5-1 and TRBJ2-7; D gene uncertain. The germline V gene encodes CDR1 SGHRS and CDR2 YFSETQ. Trimming removed 4 bases from V and 0 bases from J, with 11 bases in between. The CDR3 runs 14 residues. The CDR3 loop reads CASSRDSGSYEQYF. Written as DNA, the CDR3 is TGCGCCAGCAGCCGCGACTCCGGCTCCTACGAGCAGTACTTC.

V usage is TRBV13 and J usage is TRBJ2-7; tentatively, D is TRBD1 (5 bases). Trimming shortened V by 5 bases and J by 3 bases, and 14 bases separated the two germline ends. This CDR3 is 14 amino acids long. Germline assignment: CDR1 PRHDT and CDR2 FYEKMQ (reference sequence). CDR3 in DNA: TGTGCCAGCAGCCCCGGGCAGGGTGACTACGAGCAGTACTTC. Its protein is CASSPGQGDYEQYF.

A few counts support this clone. The chain has TRBV29-1 and TRBJ1-4; D is unresolved. Germline V CDR1 and CDR2: SQVTM, ANQGSEA. Trimming cost V 4 bases and J 8 bases, with 8 bases left between them. The CDR3 is 11 amino acids. The CDR3 sequence is CSVVAYEKLFF. As DNA, the CDR3 is TGCAGCGTTGTAGCATACGAAAAACTGTTTTTT.

The chain is built from TRBV18 and TRBJ2-5; D is uncertain. This CDR3 is 12 amino acids long. Trimming stripped 4 bases from V and 5 bases from J, with 8 bases between. CDR1 is KGHSH and CDR2 is LQKENI in the germline V gene. CDR3 region: CASSLYRETQYF. The DNA of the CDR3 is TGTGCCAGCTCACTGTATCGGGAGACCCAGTACTTC.

The genes are TRBV10-3 and TRBJ1-2; 8 bases agree with TRBD1. V lost 0 bases to trimming and J lost 2 bases; unmatched junction nucleotides: 2. The CDR3 covers 15 residues. Germline V gene sequence: CDR1 ENHRY, CDR2 SYGVKD. The chain's CDR3 is CAISESRQGNYGYTF. The CDR3 region has the DNA TGTGCCATCAGTGAGTCGAGACAGGGGAACTATGGCTACACCTTC.

The chain has TRBV7-2 and TRBJ2-7, with D perhaps matching TRBD2 (5 bases). The CDR3 extends over 16 amino acids. V lost 2 bases and J lost 9, with 23 bases in between. The germline V gene encodes CDR1 SGHTA and CDR2 FQGNSA. CDR3 nucleotides: TGTGCCAGCAGCTTACTCGGTAGTAGTACAACCCGGGGGCAGTACTTC. Amino acids: CASSLLGSSTTRGQYF.

This clone has just a few counts. V usage is TRBV12-3 or TRBV12-4 and J usage is TRBJ1-4, with 7 positions matching TRBD1. The V segment lost 5 bases and the J segment 11 bases; nucleotides outside the gene matches: 8. The CDR3 is 13 amino acids. CDR3 nucleotides: TGTGCCAGCAGTACGCAGGGGGTTGGGAAACTGTTTTTT. Its protein is CASSTQGVGKLFF.

The table lists this clone with a few counts. The chain couples TRBV28 to TRBJ1-2; 11 nucleotides align to TRBD1. With V trimmed by 2 bases and J by 8 bases, 4 bases remained unmatched. The germline CDR1 and CDR2 sequences are MDHEN and SYDVKM. The CDR3 contains 14 residues. CDR3 bases: TGTGCCAGCAGTTTAGCAGGGACAGGGGGAGGCTACACCTTC. Residues: CASSLAGTGGGYTF.

CDR3 in DNA: TGTGCCAGCAGCCGAGGGCGGGGCGGGACAGATACGCAGTATTTT. Its protein is CASSRGRGGTDTQYF. This chain connects TRBV4-2 to TRBJ2-3; perhaps TRBD2 as D (6 bases). Trimming cost V 4 bases and J 3 bases, with 14 bases left between them. This CDR3 contains 15 residues. Germline V gene sequence: CDR1 LGHNA, CDR2 YNFKEQ.

The rearrangement joins TRBV12-3 or TRBV12-4 to TRBJ2-5; 8 bases fit TRBD1. CDR3 length: 13 amino acids. V was pared by 5 bases and J by 9 bases, with 8 bases of the junction left unmatched. The CDR3 reads CASSPGQGAAQYF. For the CDR3, the DNA is TGTGCCAGCAGTCCCGGACAGGGCGCCGCCCAGTACTTC.

The chain couples TRBV18 to TRBJ2-2; the D gene is possibly TRBD2 (6 bases). V was shortened by 6 bases and J by 0 bases, with 11 bases between the two germline ends. The CDR3 loop spans 15 amino acids. CDR1 and CDR2 from the germline V gene are KGHSH and LQKENI. CDR3 nucleotides: TGTGCCAGCTCGCCGGGACTCGCGAACACCGGGGAGCTGTTTTTT. It yields the protein CASSPGLANTGELFF.

This clone was detected only a few times. The chain combines TRBV19 with TRBJ2-1, with a possible D match to TRBD1 (6 bases). Looked up from germline, CDR1 is LNHDA and CDR2 is SQIVND (reference sequence). There are 16 residues in the CDR3. The ends were cut back, 4 bases at V and 2 bases at J, with 15 bases in the middle. CDR3 nucleotides: TGTGCCAGTAGTAAAAGACTGGGGGCTACCTACAATGAGCAGTTCTTC. It is translated as CASSKRLGATYNEQFF.

The chain uses TRBV7-9 and TRBJ2-5; no definite D call. The CDR3 is made up of 13 amino acids. With 3 bases removed from V and 2 bases from J, the gap between germline ends came to 7 bases. Germline CDR1 is SEHNR and CDR2 is FQNEAQ (reference sequence). The DNA of the CDR3 is TGTGCCAGCAGCTTCCCAGGTCAAGAGACCCAGTACTTC. It codes for CASSFPGQETQYF.

The chain combines TRBV19 with TRBJ1-2; 8 bases are a match to TRBD1. Germline CDR1 is LNHDA and CDR2 is SQIVND (reference sequence). Trimming took 5 bases from V and 5 from J; bases not matched to a gene: 10. The CDR3 length is 15 residues. CDR3 in DNA: TGTGCCAGTAGTGACTACCAGGGGGCGCTATATGGCTACACCTTC. This codes for CASSDYQGALYGYTF. Full variable domain (rest looked up from reference TRBV19 and TRBJ1-2): DGGITQSPKYLFRKEGQNVTLSCEQNLNHDAMYWYRQDPGQGLRLIYYSQIVNDFQKGDIAEGYSVSREKKESFPLTVTSAQKNPTAFYLCASSDYQGALYGYTFGSGTRLTVV.

The rearrangement uses TRBV28 and TRBJ2-5; unclear D gene. CDR1 MDHEN and CDR2 SYDVKM come from the germline V gene. Between the trimmed V and J ends, which lost 5 bases and 4 bases, there was a span of 8 bases. CDR3 length: 12 residues. The CDR3 region has the DNA TGTGCCAGCAGTCTACGGGTAGAGACCCAGTACTTC. Translating gives CASSLRVETQYF.

For this clone: At one of its ends the junction is not consistent with the germline gene, which may arise from a read error. The J gene is TRBJ2-7, the V gene TRBV5-1; D might be TRBD1 (5 bases). CDR1 is SGHRS, CDR2 YFSETQ, per germline. This CDR3 is 14 amino acids long. CDR3 bases: TGCGCCAACAGCCCTGGACATCAGGTCTACGAGCAGTACTTC. This encodes CANSPGHQVYEQYF.

The chain has TRBV6-5 and TRBJ1-6; TRBD1 is a possible D gene (5 bases). Germline V gene sequence: CDR1 MNHEY, CDR2 SVGAGI. The CDR3 extends over 13 amino acids. The V end lost 6 bases, the J end lost 8 bases, and 11 bases lay between the germline ends. The CDR3 DNA reads as TGTGCCAGCAGATGGACACCCGATTCACCCCTCCACTTT. It yields the protein CASRWTPDSPLHF.

This clone was observed a few times. V and J are TRBV9 and TRBJ1-6, with 10 bases fitting TRBD1. With V trimmed by 2 bases and J by 9 bases, 2 bases remained unmatched. The CDR3 extends over 14 amino acids. Germline V gives CDR1 SGDLS, CDR2 YYNGEE. The CDR3 DNA follows: TGTGCCAGCAGCGTTGGGACAGGGGTTTCACCCCTCCACTTT. It translates to CASSVGTGVSPLHF.

This clone was observed a single time. The rearrangement uses TRBV5-1 and TRBJ2-4; perhaps TRBD1 as D (6 bases). V was pared by 4 bases and J by 6 bases, with 14 bases between. Germline lookup yields CDR1 SGHRS and CDR2 YFSETQ. This CDR3 contains 14 residues. The chain's CDR3 is CASSTQGPSNIQYF. The DNA of the CDR3 is TGCGCCAGCAGCACACAGGGTCCCTCAAACATTCAGTACTTC.

This chain connects TRBV25-1 to TRBJ1-1, with a possible D match to TRBD1 (5 bases). This CDR3 has 14 amino acids. Trimming took off 6 bases at V and 2 bases at J, with 13 bases between the two ends. The germline gives CDR1 MGHDK, CDR2 SYGVNS. The CDR3 coding sequence is TGTGCCAGCAGCCCCGATAGGGGCAACACTGAAGCTTTCTTT. It encodes CASSPDRGNTEAFF. The entire variable domain, with the rest obtained from reference TRBV25-1 and TRBJ1-1, is as follows: EADIYQTPRYLVIGTGKKITLECSQTMGHDKMYWYQQDPGMELHLIHYSYGVNSTEKGDLSSESTVSRIRTEHFPLTLESARPSHTSQYLCASSPDRGNTEAFFGQGTRLTVV.

The chain carries TRBV28 and TRBJ1-2; 11 bases fit TRBD1. J lost 5 bases, V lost 5 bases, and 1 base had no gene match. CDR3 size: 13 residues. CDR1 MDHEN and CDR2 SYDVKM come from the germline V gene. The CDR3 loop reads CASSGDRGYGYTF. In DNA form, the CDR3 reads TGTGCCAGCAGTGGGGACAGGGGGTATGGCTACACCTTC.

This chain uses TRBV7-2 with TRBJ2-7, with D possibly TRBD1 on 5 matching bases. The CDR3 is 11 amino acids. The germline V gene encodes CDR1 SGHTA and CDR2 FQGNSA. Trimming pared 5 bases from V and 7 bases from J, leaving 9 bases between. Here the CDR3 reads CASSVGREQYF. CDR3 DNA sequence: TGTGCCAGCAGCGTGGGGCGTGAGCAGTACTTC.

The chain couples TRBV7-8 to TRBJ2-7; 10 bases are shared with TRBD2. J gave up 2 bases and V 3 bases, and 4 bases lay outside the gene matches. This CDR3 comprises 15 residues. Germline lookup yields CDR1 SGHVS and CDR2 FQNEAQ. Written as DNA, the CDR3 is TGTGCCAGCAGCTTTGGGACTAGCGCCACCTACGAGCAGTACTTC. Translated: CASSFGTSATYEQYF.